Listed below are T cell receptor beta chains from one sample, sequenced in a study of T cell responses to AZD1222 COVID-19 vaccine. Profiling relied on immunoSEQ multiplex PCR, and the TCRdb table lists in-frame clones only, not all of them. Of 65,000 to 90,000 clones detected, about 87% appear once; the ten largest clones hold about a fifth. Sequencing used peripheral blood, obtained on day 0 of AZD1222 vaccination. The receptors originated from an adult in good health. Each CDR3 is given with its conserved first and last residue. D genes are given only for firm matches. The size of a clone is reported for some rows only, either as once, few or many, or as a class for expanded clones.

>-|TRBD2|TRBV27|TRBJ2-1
CASSPIAGVVGNEQFF
TGTGCCAGCAGTCCAATAGCGGGAGTAGTAGGAAATGAGCAGTTCTTC
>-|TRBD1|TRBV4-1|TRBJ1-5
CASSLGTGGDYNQPQHF
TGCGCCAGCAGCCTCGGGACAGGGGGGGATTACAATCAGCCCCAGCATTTT
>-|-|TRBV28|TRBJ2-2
CASSRGTVMIGELFF
TGTGCCAGCAGCCGCGGGACAGTAATGATCGGGGAGCTGTTTTTT
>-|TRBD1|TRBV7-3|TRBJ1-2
CASSAGGGYGYTF
TGTGCCAGCAGCGCAGGGGGCGGGTATGGCTACACCTTC
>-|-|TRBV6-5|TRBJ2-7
CASSYDSRNSYEQYF
TGTGCCAGCAGTTACGACAGTCGAAACTCCTACGAGCAGTACTTC
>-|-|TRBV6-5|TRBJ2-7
CASSRGWDREQYF
TGTGCCAGCAGTAGGGGTTGGGACCGCGAGCAGTACTTC
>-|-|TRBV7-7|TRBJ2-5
CASSPQGGAEETQYF
TGTGCCAGCAGCCCCCAGGGGGGGGCTGAGGAGACCCAGTACTTC
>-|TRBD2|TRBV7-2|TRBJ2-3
CASSLASGGADTQYF
TGTGCCAGCAGCTTAGCTAGCGGGGGGGCAGATACGCAGTATTTT
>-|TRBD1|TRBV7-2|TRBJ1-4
CASSARDGTGIEKLFF
TGTGCCAGCAGCGCGCGCGACGGGACAGGAATTGAAAAACTGTTTTTT
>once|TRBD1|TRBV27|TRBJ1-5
CASSPFRTGRNQPQHF
TGTGCCAGCAGTCCCTTTAGGACAGGGCGAAATCAGCCCCAGCATTTT
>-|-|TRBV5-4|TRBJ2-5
CASSPGLGVLETQYF
TGTGCCAGCAGCCCCGGTCTCGGGGTCTTAGAGACCCAGTACTTC
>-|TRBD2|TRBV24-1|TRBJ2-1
CATSGGTSGGQYNEQFF
TGTGCCACCAGTGGAGGGACTAGCGGGGGGCAATACAATGAGCAGTTCTTC
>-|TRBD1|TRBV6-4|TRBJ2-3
CASSDRAGQGDTQYF
TGTGCCAGCAGTGACCGGGCGGGACAGGGAGATACGCAGTATTTT
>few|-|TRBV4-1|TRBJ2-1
CASSQVDMGFSYNEQFF
TGCGCCAGCAGCCAAGTCGACATGGGTTTTTCCTACAATGAGCAGTTCTTC
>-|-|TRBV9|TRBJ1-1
CASSVGGTGTEAFF
TGTGCCAGCAGCGTAGGAGGCACCGGGACTGAAGCTTTCTTT
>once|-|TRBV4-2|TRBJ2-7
CASSQDPISYEQYF
TGTGCCAGCAGCCAAGATCCTATCTCCTACGAGCAGTACTTC
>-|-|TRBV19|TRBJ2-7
CASSIGTASSYEQYF
TGTGCCAGTAGTATCGGGACGGCGAGCTCCTACGAGCAGTACTTC
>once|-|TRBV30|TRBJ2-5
CAWSLQGVETQYF
TGTGCCTGGAGTCTACAGGGTGTGGAGACCCAGTACTTC
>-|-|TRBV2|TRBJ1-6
CASIGQGGSPLHF
TGTGCCAGCATAGGGCAGGGAGGTTCACCCCTCCACTTT
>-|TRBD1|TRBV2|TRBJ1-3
CASSWTGSPSGNTIYF
TGTGCCAGCAGTTGGACAGGGTCCCCTTCCGGAAACACCATATATTTT
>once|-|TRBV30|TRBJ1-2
CAWKGLGGRGYTF
TGTGCCTGGAAAGGTTTGGGAGGGCGAGGCTACACCTTC
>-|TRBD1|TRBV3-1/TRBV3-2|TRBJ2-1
CASSQPTGKSHSYNEQFF
TGTGCCAGCAGCCAACCGACAGGGAAGAGCCATTCCTACAATGAGCAGTTCTTC
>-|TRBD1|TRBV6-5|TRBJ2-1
CASSPGTGHYNEQFF
TGTGCCAGCAGTCCTGGGACAGGACATTACAATGAGCAGTTCTTC
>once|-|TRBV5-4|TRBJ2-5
CASSLEAGAGRTQYF
TGTGCCAGCAGCTTGGAGGCAGGGGCGGGACGGACCCAGTACTTC
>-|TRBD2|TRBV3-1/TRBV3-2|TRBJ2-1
CASSQETSGAAEQFF
TGTGCCAGCAGCCAAGAGACTAGCGGGGCCGCGGAGCAGTTCTTC
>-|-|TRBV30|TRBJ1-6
CAWSGRVAYNSPLHF
TGTGCCTGGAGTGGAAGGGTTGCCTATAATTCACCCCTCCACTTT
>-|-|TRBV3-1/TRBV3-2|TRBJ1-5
CASSQAPGLGPQHF
TGTGCCAGCAGCCAAGCCCCGGGGCTAGGGCCCCAGCATTTT
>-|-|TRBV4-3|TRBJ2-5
CASSQDLQEPETQYF
TGCGCCAGCAGCCAAGATCTACAGGAACCAGAGACCCAGTACTTC
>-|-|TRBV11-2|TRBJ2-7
CASRQIREQYF
TGTGCCAGCAGACAAATCCGCGAGCAGTACTTC
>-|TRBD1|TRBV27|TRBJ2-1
CASSTLVTGGIYNEQFF
TGTGCCAGCAGTACACTTGTTACAGGGGGTATCTACAATGAGCAGTTCTTC
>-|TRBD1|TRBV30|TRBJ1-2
CAWSVPRRDRGDGYTF
TGTGCCTGGAGTGTCCCTCGCCGGGACAGGGGTGATGGCTACACCTTC
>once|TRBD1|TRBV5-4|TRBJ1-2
CASSLDGRGKGYTF
TGTGCCAGCAGCTTGGACGGCAGGGGGAAAGGCTACACCTTC
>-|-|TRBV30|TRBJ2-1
CAWSTLRTRSFLPNEQFF
TGTGCCTGGAGTACCCTTCGGACGAGGAGTTTCCTACCCAATGAGCAGTTCTTC
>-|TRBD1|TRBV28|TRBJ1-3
CASREPGQGNTIYF
TGTGCCAGCAGAGAACCGGGACAGGGAAACACCATATATTTT
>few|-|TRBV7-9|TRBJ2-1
CASSLEGGQFF
TGTGCCAGCAGCTTAGAAGGCGGGCAGTTCTTC
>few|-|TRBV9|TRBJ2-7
CASSADSYEQYF
TGTGCCAGCAGCGCCGACAGCTACGAGCAGTACTTC
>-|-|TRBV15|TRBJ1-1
CATSRDSRAEAFF
TGTGCCACCAGCAGAGATAGTAGGGCTGAAGCTTTCTTT
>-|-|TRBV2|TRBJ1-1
CASRYTQNTEAFF
TGTGCCAGCAGATATACTCAGAACACTGAAGCTTTCTTT
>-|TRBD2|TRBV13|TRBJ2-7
CASSLGSVWSFLAEISSYEQYF
TGTGCCAGCAGCTTAGGTTCCGTTTGGAGCTTCCTAGCGGAGATAAGCTCCTACGAGCAGTACTTC
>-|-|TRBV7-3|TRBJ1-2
CASSLRWGGGYTF
TGTGCCAGCAGCTTACGTTGGGGAGGAGGCTACACCTTC
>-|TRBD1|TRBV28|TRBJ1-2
CASSQDRVYGYTF
TGTGCCAGCAGTCAGGACAGGGTCTATGGCTACACCTTC
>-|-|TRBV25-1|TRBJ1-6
CASSFGSYNSPLHF
TGTGCCAGCAGTTTCGGCTCCTATAATTCACCCCTCCACTTT
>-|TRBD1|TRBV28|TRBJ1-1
CASSSSPGTGDTEAFF
TGTGCCAGCAGTTCCTCACCAGGGACAGGGGACACTGAAGCTTTCTTT
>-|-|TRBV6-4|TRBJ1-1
CASSTGRNTEAFF
TGTGCCAGCAGTACAGGACGGAACACTGAAGCTTTCTTT
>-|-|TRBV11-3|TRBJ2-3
CASSLDLGQGATDTQYF
TGTGCCAGCAGCTTAGATCTTGGGCAGGGAGCCACAGATACGCAGTATTTT
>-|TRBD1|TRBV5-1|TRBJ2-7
CASKSGTGSSYEQYF
TGCGCCAGCAAGTCAGGGACAGGCAGCTCCTACGAGCAGTACTTC
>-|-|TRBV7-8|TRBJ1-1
CASSAEGAAGRGF
TGTGCCAGCAGCGCCGAAGGGGCGGCAGGACGGGGGTTT
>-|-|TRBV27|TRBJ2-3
CASSLSYRGSDTQYF
TGTGCCAGCAGCCTCTCCTACCGGGGCTCAGATACGCAGTATTTT
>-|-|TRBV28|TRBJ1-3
CASSLSFGNTIYF
TGTGCCAGCAGTTTATCGTTTGGAAACACCATATATTTT
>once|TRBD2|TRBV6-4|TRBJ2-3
CASSDVSGGPDTQYF
TGTGCCAGCAGTGACGTTTCGGGAGGGCCAGATACGCAGTATTTT
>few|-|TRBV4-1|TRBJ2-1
CASSQEPSNEQFF
TGCGCCAGCAGCCAAGAGCCGTCGAATGAGCAGTTCTTC
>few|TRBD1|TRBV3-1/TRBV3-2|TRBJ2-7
CASSQDIFLTGEEDEQYF
TGTGCCAGCAGCCAAGACATATTTTTGACAGGGGAGGAGGACGAGCAGTACTTC
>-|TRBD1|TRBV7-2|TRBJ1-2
CASSSLGTATYGYTF
TGTGCCAGCAGCTCGCTTGGGACAGCTACCTATGGCTACACCTTC
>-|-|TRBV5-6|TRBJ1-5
CASSKSRDGYSNQPQHF
TGTGCCAGCAGCAAGTCCCGGGACGGGTATAGCAATCAGCCCCAGCATTTT
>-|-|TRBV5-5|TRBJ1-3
CASSGKLSGNTIYF
TGTGCCAGCAGCGGAAAGCTCTCTGGAAACACCATATATTTT